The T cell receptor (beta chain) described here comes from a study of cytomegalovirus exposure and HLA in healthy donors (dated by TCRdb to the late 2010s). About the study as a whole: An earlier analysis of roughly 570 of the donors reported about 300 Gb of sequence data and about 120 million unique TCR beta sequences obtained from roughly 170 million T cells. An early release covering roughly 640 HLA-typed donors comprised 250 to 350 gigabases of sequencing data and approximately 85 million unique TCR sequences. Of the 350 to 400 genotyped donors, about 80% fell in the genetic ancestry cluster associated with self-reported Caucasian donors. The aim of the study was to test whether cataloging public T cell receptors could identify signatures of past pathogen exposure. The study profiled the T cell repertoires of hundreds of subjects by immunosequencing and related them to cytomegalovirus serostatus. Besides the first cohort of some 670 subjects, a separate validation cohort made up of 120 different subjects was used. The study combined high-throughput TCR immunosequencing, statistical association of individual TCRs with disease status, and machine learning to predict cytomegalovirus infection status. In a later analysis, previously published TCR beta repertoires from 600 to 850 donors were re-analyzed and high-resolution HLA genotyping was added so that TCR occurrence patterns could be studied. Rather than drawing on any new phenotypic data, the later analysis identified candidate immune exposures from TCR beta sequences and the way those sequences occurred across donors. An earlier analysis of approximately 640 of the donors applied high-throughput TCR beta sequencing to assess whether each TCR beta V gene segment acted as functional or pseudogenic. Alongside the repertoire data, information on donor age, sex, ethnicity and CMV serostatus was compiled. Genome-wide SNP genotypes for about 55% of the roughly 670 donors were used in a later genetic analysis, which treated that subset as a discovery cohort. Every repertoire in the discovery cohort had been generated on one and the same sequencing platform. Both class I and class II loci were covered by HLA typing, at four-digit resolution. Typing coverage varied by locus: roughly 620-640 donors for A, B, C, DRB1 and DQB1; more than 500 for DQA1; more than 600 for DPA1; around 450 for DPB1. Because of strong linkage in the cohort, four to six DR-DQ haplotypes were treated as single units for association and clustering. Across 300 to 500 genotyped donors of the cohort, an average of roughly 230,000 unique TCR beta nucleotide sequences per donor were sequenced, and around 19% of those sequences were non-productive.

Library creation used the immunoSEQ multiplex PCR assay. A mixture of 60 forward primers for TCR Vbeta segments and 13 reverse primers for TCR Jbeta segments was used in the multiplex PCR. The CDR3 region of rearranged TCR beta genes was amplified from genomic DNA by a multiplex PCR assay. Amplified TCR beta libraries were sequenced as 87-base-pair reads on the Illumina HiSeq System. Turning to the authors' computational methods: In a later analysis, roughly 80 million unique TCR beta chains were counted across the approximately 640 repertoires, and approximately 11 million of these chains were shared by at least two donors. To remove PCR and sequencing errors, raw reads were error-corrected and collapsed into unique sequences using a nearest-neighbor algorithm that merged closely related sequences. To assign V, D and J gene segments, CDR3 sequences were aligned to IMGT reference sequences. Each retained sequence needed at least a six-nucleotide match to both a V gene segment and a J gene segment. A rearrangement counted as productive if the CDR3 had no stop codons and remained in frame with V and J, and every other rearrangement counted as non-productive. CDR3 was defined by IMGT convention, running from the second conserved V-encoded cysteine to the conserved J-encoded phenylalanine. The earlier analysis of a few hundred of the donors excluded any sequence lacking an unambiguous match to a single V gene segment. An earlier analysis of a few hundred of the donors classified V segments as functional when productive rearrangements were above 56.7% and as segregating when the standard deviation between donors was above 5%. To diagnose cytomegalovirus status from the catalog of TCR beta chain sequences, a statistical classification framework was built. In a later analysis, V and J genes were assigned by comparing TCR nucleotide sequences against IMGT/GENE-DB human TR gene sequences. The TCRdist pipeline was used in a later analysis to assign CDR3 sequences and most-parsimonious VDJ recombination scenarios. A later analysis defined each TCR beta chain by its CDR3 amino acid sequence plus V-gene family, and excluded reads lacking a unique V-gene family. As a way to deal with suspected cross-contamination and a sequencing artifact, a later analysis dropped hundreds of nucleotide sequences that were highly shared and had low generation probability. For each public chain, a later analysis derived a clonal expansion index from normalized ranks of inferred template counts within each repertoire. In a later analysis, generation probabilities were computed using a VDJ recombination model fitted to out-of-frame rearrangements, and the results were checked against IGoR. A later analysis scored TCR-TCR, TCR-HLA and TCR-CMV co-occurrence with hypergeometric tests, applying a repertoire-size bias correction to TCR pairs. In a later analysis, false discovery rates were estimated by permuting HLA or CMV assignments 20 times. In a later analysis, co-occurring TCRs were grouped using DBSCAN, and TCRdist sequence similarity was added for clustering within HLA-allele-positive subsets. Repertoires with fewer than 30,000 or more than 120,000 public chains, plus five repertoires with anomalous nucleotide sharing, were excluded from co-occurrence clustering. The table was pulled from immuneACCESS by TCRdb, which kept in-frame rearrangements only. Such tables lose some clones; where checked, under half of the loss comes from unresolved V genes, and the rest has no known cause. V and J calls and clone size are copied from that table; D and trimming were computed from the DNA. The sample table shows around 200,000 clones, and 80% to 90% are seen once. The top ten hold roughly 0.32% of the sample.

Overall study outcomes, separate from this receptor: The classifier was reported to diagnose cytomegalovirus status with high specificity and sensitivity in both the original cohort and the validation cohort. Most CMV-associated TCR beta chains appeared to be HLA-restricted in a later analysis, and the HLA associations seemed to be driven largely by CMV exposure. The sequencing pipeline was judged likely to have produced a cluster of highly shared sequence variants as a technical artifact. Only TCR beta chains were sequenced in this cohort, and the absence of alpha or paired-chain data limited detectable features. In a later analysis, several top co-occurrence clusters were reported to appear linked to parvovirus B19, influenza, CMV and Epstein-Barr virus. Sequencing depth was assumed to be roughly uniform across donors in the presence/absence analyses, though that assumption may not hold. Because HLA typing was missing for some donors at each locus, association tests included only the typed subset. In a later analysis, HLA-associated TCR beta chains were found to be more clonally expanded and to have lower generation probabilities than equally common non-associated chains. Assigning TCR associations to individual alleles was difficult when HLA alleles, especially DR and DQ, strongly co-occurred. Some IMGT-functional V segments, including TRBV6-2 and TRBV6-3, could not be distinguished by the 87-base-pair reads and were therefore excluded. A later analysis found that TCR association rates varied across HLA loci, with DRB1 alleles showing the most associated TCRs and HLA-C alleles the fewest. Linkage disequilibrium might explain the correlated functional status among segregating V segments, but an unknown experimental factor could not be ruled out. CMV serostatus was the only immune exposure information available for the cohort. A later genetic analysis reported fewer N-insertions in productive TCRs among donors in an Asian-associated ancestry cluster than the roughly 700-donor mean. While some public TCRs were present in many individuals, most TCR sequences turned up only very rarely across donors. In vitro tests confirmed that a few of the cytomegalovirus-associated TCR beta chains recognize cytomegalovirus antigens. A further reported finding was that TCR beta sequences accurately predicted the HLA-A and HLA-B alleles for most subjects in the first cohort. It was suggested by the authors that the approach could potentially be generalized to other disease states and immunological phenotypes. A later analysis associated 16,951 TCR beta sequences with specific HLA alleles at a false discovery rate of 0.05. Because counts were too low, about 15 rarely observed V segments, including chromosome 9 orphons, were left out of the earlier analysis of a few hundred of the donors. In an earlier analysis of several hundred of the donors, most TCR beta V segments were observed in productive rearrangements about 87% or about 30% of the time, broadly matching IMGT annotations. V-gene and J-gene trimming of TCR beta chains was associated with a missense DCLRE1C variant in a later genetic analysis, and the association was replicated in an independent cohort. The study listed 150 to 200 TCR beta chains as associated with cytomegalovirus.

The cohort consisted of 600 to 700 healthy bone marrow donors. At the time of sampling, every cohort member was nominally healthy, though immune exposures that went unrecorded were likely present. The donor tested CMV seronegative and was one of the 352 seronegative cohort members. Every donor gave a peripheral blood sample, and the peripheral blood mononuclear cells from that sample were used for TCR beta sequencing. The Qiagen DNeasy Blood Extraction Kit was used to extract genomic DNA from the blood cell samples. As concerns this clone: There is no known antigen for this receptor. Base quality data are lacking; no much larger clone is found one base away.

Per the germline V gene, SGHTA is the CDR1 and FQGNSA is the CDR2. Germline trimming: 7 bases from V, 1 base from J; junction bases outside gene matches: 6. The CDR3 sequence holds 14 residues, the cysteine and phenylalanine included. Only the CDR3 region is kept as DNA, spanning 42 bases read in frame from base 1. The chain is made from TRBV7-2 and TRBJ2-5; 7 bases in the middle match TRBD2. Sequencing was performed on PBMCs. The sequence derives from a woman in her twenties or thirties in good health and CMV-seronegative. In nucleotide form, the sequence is TGTGCCAGCAACAAGAGACTAGCCCAAGAGACCCAGTACTTC. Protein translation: CASNKRLAQETQYF.